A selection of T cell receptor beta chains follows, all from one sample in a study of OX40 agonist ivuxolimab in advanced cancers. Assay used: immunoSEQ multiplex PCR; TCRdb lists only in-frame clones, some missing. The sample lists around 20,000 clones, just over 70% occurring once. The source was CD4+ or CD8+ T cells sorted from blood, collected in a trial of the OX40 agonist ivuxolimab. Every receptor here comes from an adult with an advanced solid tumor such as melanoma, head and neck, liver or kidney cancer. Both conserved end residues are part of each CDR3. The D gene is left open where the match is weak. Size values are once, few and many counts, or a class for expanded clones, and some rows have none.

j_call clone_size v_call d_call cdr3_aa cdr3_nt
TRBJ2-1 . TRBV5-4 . CASSLSGRGPNEQFF TGTGCCAGCAGCTTGAGCGGCAGGGGACCCAATGAGCAGTTCTTC
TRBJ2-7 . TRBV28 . CASTLDGLYEQYF TGTGCCAGCACCCTTGACGGACTCTACGAGCAGTACTTC
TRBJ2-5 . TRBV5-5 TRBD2 CASSLASGSGETQYF TGTGCCAGCAGCCTTGCGAGCGGGAGTGGGGAGACCCAGTACTTC
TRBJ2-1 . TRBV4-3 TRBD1 CASSQQGTVNYNEQFF TGCGCCAGCAGCCAACAGGGGACAGTGAACTACAATGAGCAGTTCTTC
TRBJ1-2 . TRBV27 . CASRGGENYGYTF TGTGCCAGCAGGGGGGGTGAGAACTATGGCTACACCTTC
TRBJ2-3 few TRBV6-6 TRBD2 CAITAGLANTDTQYF TGTGCCATCACCGCGGGACTAGCGAACACAGATACGCAGTATTTT
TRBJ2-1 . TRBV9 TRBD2 CASSVALAGINEQFF TGTGCCAGCAGCGTAGCGCTAGCGGGAATCAATGAGCAGTTCTTC
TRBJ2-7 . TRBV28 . CASTPEGDGSYEQYF TGTGCCAGCACTCCCGAAGGGGACGGGTCCTACGAGCAGTACTTC
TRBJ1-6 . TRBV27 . CASSPQGYNSPLHF TGTGCCAGCAGTCCACAGGGCTATAATTCACCCCTCCACTTT
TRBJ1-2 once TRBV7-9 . CASSLVGYGYTF TGTGCCAGCAGCTTAGTAGGGTATGGCTACACCTTC
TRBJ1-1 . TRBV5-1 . CASSASNTEAFF TGCGCCAGCAGCGCCTCGAACACTGAAGCTTTCTTT
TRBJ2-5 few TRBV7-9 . CASSLLETQYF TGTGCCAGCAGCTTATTAGAGACCCAGTACTTC
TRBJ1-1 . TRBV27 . CASSLVGAESEAFF TGTGCCAGCAGTTTAGTGGGGGCTGAGTCTGAAGCTTTCTTT
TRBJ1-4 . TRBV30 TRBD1 CAWSVGTGEKLFF TGTGCCTGGAGTGTGGGGACAGGAGAAAAACTGTTTTTT
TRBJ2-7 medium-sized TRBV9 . CASSVADSGYEQYF TGTGCCAGCAGCGTAGCCGATAGCGGCTACGAGCAGTACTTC
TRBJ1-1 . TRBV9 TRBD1 CASSQGGNSFNTEAFF TGTGCCAGCAGCCAGGGGGGGAATTCCTTCAACACTGAAGCTTTCTTT
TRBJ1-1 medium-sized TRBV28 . CASSSPGTVNTEAFF TGTGCCAGCAGTTCCCCCGGGACCGTGAACACTGAAGCTTTCTTT
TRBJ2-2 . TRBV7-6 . CASSLEVETGELFF TGTGCCAGCAGCCTGGAGGTTGAGACCGGGGAGCTGTTTTTT
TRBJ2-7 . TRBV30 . CACHSSVSSYEQYF TGTGCCTGCCACTCTAGCGTCAGCTCCTACGAGCAGTACTTC
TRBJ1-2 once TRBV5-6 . CASSLEGGTNGYTF TGTGCCAGCAGCTTGGAGGGGGGGACCAATGGCTACACCTTC
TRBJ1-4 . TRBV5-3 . CASSLGAGDGEKLFF TGTGCCAGCAGCTTGGGTGCAGGGGACGGTGAAAAACTGTTTTTT
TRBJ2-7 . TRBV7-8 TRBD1 CASSLARDRAYEQYF TGTGCCAGCAGCTTAGCCCGGGACAGGGCCTACGAGCAGTACTTC
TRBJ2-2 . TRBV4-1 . CASSQDVKGVDTGELFF TGCGCCAGCAGCCAAGATGTTAAGGGGGTAGATACCGGGGAGCTGTTTTTT
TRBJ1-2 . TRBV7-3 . CASSTPGAPGYTF TGTGCCAGCAGCACTCCGGGGGCGCCTGGCTACACCTTC
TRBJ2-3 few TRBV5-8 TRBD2 CASSGLAGGPGDTQYF TGTGCCAGCTCGGGACTAGCGGGAGGGCCAGGGGATACGCAGTATTTT
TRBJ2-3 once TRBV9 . CASSSNTDTQYF TGTGCCAGCAGCTCAAACACAGATACGCAGTATTTT
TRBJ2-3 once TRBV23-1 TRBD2 CASSRTSGSGGTQYF TGCGCCAGCAGTCGGACTAGCGGGAGTGGGGGTACGCAGTATTTT
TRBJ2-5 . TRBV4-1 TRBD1 CASSPTLDRGETQYF TGCGCCAGCAGCCCGACCTTGGACAGGGGGGAGACCCAGTACTTC
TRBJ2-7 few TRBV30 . CAWNSIRTANEQYF TGTGCCTGGAATTCCATACGGACCGCTAACGAGCAGTACTTC
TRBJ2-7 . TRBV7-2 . CASSLGWGGGPRPYEQYF TGTGCCAGCAGCTTAGGGTGGGGAGGGGGGCCTCGCCCCTACGAGCAGTACTTC
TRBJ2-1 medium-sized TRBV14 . CASSQYRGPYNEQFF TGTGCCAGCAGCCAATATCGGGGGCCCTACAATGAGCAGTTCTTC